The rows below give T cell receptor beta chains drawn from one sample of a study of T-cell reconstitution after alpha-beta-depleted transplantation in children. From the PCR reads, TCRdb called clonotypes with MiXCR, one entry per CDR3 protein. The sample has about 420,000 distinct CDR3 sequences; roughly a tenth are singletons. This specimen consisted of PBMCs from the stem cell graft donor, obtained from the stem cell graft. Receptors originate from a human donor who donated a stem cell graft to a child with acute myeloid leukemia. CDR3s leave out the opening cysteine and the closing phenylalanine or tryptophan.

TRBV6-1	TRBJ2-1	ASSEVGQGAYNEQF
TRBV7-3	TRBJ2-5	ASSLGPGETQY
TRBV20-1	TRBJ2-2	SAIGVENTGELF
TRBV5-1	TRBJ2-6	ASSLVGANVLT
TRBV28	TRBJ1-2	ASSFSLDRVAYGYT
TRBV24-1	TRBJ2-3	ATSDFASGGYTQY
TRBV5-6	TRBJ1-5	ASSSFLRIGSNQPQH
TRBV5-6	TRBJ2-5	ASTPTREAHLGYETQY
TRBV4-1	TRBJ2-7	ASSHIAGESYEQY
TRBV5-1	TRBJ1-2	ASRPAVNYGYT
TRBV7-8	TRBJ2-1	ASSSIGLAGGDEQF
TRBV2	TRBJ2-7	ASSELAGGYEQY
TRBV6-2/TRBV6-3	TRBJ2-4	ASSFPRLAVAKNIQY
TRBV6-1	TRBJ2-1	ASRPPGTGTHEQF
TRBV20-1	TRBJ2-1	SAPDPSAYNEQF
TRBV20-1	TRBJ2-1	RGLAGDGEQF
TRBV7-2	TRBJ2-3	ASSLSPRNTQY
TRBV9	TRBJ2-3	ASSVRAGGKSTDTQY
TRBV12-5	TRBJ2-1	ASGLQEGPNNEQF
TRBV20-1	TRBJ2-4	SARSGTGHIQY
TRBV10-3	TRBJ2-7	ATRGGTPLSYEQY
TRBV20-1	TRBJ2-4	SARDRLGRLAKNIQY
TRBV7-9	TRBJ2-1	ASSSGGGQKSEQF
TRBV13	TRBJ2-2	ASSGSSLPDTGELF
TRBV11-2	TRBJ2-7	ASSLVSAGPYSYEQY
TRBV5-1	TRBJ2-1	ASSGLAGGNDEQF
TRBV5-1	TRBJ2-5	ASRWTSSQETQY
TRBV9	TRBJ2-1	ASSPGGGGGFSYNEQF
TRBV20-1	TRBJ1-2	SAWNGDLYGYT